This record concerns one T cell receptor beta chain sequence. This entry belongs to a study of blood T cell repertoires in COVID-19. As for the study in general: T cells, B-cell-depleted T cells, or PBMCs provided the cDNA or gDNA that served as material.

In the original analysis: Amplification from reference gene primers served as the basis for estimated nucleated cell counts. Clones were sequenced by immunoSEQ multiplex PCR, and TCRdb holds only the in-frame ones, with some missing. The V and J calls and the clone size are those of that table, but D and trimming were determined from the DNA. The data show 170,000 or so clones, 84% seen once. Sequencing was performed on peripheral blood. The sequence was obtained from a man aged 18 to 30 with active or convalescent COVID-19.

The CDR3, as DNA: TGTGCCAGCAGTTTAATTAGCGGCAATGCCTACAATGAGCAGTTCTTC. It specifies CASSLISGNAYNEQFF. V usage is TRBV27 and J usage is TRBJ2-1, with D possibly matching TRBD2 (6 bases). V was trimmed by 2 bases and J by 2 bases, leaving 13 bases between them. The CDR3 runs 16 residues. Germline CDR1 MNHEY, CDR2 SMNVEV (reference sequence).